A selection of T cell receptor beta chains follows, all from one sample in a study of blood T cell repertoires in COVID-19. The repertoire was sequenced with immunoSEQ multiplex PCR; TCRdb's copy has only in-frame clones and lacks some. This sample has 170,000 or so clones; about three quarters occur once, and the top ten carry about 26%. Specimen: peripheral blood. The receptors were sampled from a woman between 70 and 85 years old with acute or convalescent COVID-19. Both conserved end residues are part of each CDR3. The D gene is left open where the match is weak. Rows give clone size only sometimes, using once, few, many, or a class for an expanded clone.

j_gene,v_gene,abundance,d_gene,CDR3aa,CDR3nt
TRBJ1-3,TRBV7-8,.,.,CASSLFRRDAGNTIYF,TGTGCCAGCAGCTTATTTAGGAGAGACGCTGGAAACACCATATATTTT
TRBJ2-3,TRBV24-1,.,.,CATTDGGSDTQYF,TGTGCCACCACCGATGGGGGCTCAGATACGCAGTATTTT
TRBJ2-1,TRBV2,.,TRBD2,CASSSPIAGGGYNEQFF,TGTGCCAGCAGCTCACCTATAGCGGGAGGGGGGTACAATGAGCAGTTCTTC
TRBJ1-2,TRBV13,.,.,CASSATAYGYTF,TGTGCCAGCAGCGCTACAGCCTATGGCTACACCTTC
TRBJ2-3,TRBV30,.,.,CAWSAAGLTDTQYF,TGTGCCTGGAGCGCCGCGGGCCTCACAGATACGCAGTATTTT
TRBJ2-7,TRBV11-2,once,.,CASSFGRGETYEQYF,TGTGCCAGCAGCTTCGGTCGTGGGGAGACCTACGAGCAGTACTTC
TRBJ2-7,TRBV15,once,TRBD2,CATSRLEGLAGERYEQYF,TGTGCCACCAGCAGATTGGAGGGACTAGCGGGAGAACGCTACGAGCAGTACTTC
TRBJ1-6,TRBV4-1,.,TRBD1,CASSQFAQGNSPLHF,TGCGCCAGCAGCCAATTCGCACAGGGGAATTCACCCCTCCACTTT
TRBJ2-1,TRBV29-1,.,.,CSVGSGGYNEQFF,TGCAGCGTAGGCTCCGGCGGATACAATGAGCAGTTCTTC
TRBJ2-7,TRBV5-1,.,.,CASSLLTDSYEQYF,TGCGCCAGCAGCTTGCTGACAGACTCTTACGAGCAGTACTTC
TRBJ2-1,TRBV30,.,TRBD2,CAWSVLSGSLGGVYNEQFF,TGTGCCTGGAGTGTATTAAGCGGGAGTTTAGGAGGGGTATACAATGAGCAGTTCTTC
TRBJ2-4,TRBV19,.,TRBD2,CASSTGLLVGIQYF,TGTGCCAGTAGCACGGGACTATTAGTAGGCATTCAGTACTTC
TRBJ1-1,TRBV5-5,.,TRBD1,CASLDRGDTEAFF,TGTGCCAGCCTCGACAGGGGGGACACTGAAGCTTTCTTT
TRBJ2-2,TRBV18,.,.,CASSPPMGTAGGELFF,TGTGCCAGCTCACCACCGATGGGGACAGCGGGCGGGGAGCTGTTTTTT
TRBJ2-5,TRBV27,.,.,CASSAYREPNLETQYF,TGTGCCAGCAGTGCATACCGGGAGCCTAATTTAGAGACCCAGTACTTC
TRBJ2-5,TRBV10-3,.,TRBD2,CAITGGPGETQYF,TGTGCCATCACGGGAGGGCCCGGGGAGACCCAGTACTTC
TRBJ2-7,TRBV6-5,.,TRBD2,CASHDTGLDGDEQYF,TGTGCCAGCCACGATACGGGACTAGATGGTGACGAGCAGTACTTC
TRBJ2-2,TRBV5-4,.,TRBD2,CASSSGTRSSGELFF,TGTGCCAGCAGCTCCGGGACTAGGAGCTCCGGGGAGCTGTTTTTT
TRBJ2-7,TRBV2,once,TRBD2,CASTPTSGTYEQYF,TGTGCCAGCACCCCAACTAGCGGGACTTACGAGCAGTACTTC
TRBJ2-7,TRBV5-1,.,TRBD2,CASSLVTSGIHEQYF,TGCGCCAGCAGCTTGGTTACTAGCGGTATCCACGAGCAGTACTTC
TRBJ2-7,TRBV6-1,.,.,CASSDGSSYEQYF,TGTGCCAGCAGTGACGGGAGCTCCTACGAGCAGTACTTC
TRBJ2-3,TRBV5-1,.,TRBD2,CASSPGTSGIATDTQYF,TGCGCCAGCAGCCCGGGGACTAGCGGGATAGCGACAGATACGCAGTATTTT
TRBJ1-2,TRBV7-2,.,.,CASSLERRASGGGYTF,TGTGCCAGCAGCTTAGAGAGGAGGGCTTCGGGCGGCGGCTACACCTTC
TRBJ2-1,TRBV14,.,.,CASSPTFGLSLHNEQFF,TGTGCCAGCAGCCCTACATTCGGACTCTCTCTCCACAATGAGCAGTTCTTC
TRBJ2-3,TRBV30,.,.,CAWSVWEGTDTQYF,TGTGCCTGGAGTGTTTGGGAGGGCACAGATACGCAGTATTTT
TRBJ2-3,TRBV7-3,once,TRBD1,CASRQVNRQGTDTQYF,TGTGCCAGCAGGCAAGTTAACCGACAGGGAACAGATACGCAGTATTTT
TRBJ2-1,TRBV29-1,.,.,CSVELAAGRRDEQFF,TGCAGCGTTGAACTTGCGGCGGGCCGTAGGGATGAGCAGTTCTTC
TRBJ1-1,TRBV27,.,TRBD1,CASSRTGGLNEAFF,TGTGCCAGCAGTAGGACAGGGGGTTTAAATGAAGCTTTCTTT
TRBJ1-2,TRBV19,.,.,CASKQIGSGYGYTF,TGTGCCAGTAAGCAAATCGGTAGTGGCTATGGCTACACCTTC
TRBJ2-3,TRBV11-3,.,TRBD2,CASSFNAGGTDTQYF,TGTGCCAGCAGCTTTAATGCGGGAGGCACAGATACGCAGTATTTT
TRBJ2-1,TRBV12-5,once,.,CASGFVTYTYNEQFF,TGTGCTAGTGGTTTCGTCACCTATACCTACAATGAGCAGTTCTTC
TRBJ2-2,TRBV7-2,.,TRBD2,CASSSLAGGINTGELFF,TGTGCCAGCAGCTCCCTAGCGGGAGGGATCAACACCGGGGAGCTGTTTTTT
TRBJ2-1,TRBV19,.,.,CASSIGFGGYNEQFF,TGTGCCAGTAGTATAGGGTTCGGGGGCTACAATGAGCAGTTCTTC
TRBJ1-5,TRBV19,.,.,CASSISVGGQPQHF,TGTGCCAGTAGTATTTCGGTGGGGGGTCAGCCCCAGCATTTT
TRBJ1-4,TRBV30,many,.,CAWSPGGDNEKLFF,TGTGCCTGGAGTCCCGGGGGAGATAATGAAAAACTGTTTTTT
TRBJ2-1,TRBV12-3/TRBV12-4,.,TRBD1,CASSPTGGNEQFF,TGTGCCAGCAGTCCGACAGGGGGCAATGAGCAGTTCTTC
TRBJ2-1,TRBV25-1,few,TRBD2,CASSASGTSGYNEQFF,TGTGCCAGCAGCGCCTCCGGGACTAGCGGGTACAATGAGCAGTTCTTC
TRBJ1-1,TRBV15,.,.,CATSRGQVNTEAFF,TGTGCCACCAGCAGAGGCCAGGTGAACACTGAAGCTTTCTTT
TRBJ1-3,TRBV12-3/TRBV12-4,.,.,CASSQGTGNTIYF,TGTGCCAGCAGCCAGGGAACTGGAAACACCATATATTTT
TRBJ2-3,TRBV2,.,.,CASDTGTDTQYF,TGTGCCAGCGACACAGGCACAGATACGCAGTATTTT
TRBJ1-1,TRBV2,.,.,CASSVWAENTEAFF,TGTGCCAGCAGTGTATGGGCAGAGAACACTGAAGCTTTCTTT
TRBJ1-2,TRBV3-1/TRBV3-2,few,.,CASSQDLGRTMGGYTF,TGTGCCAGCAGCCAAGATCTGGGACGGACTATGGGTGGCTACACCTTC
TRBJ1-1,TRBV5-1,.,.,CASSVLDRLNTEAFF,TGCGCCAGCAGCGTACTAGACAGGTTGAACACTGAAGCTTTCTTT
TRBJ1-6,TRBV3-1/TRBV3-2,once,.,CASSQSVLINSPLHF,TGTGCCAGCAGCCAGTCGGTACTAATCAATTCACCCCTCCACTTT
TRBJ2-2,TRBV4-2,.,.,CASSQDLTGGELFF,TGTGCCAGCAGCCAAGATCTTACGGGGGGGGAGCTGTTTTTT
TRBJ2-1,TRBV29-1,.,.,CSATQVGDEQFF,TGCAGCGCTACACAGGTAGGGGATGAGCAGTTCTTC
TRBJ2-6,TRBV19,.,TRBD2,CASSPTPRLAGGPGGANVLTF,TGTGCCAGTAGTCCTACGCCTCGACTAGCGGGAGGCCCGGGGGGGGCCAACGTCCTGACTTTC